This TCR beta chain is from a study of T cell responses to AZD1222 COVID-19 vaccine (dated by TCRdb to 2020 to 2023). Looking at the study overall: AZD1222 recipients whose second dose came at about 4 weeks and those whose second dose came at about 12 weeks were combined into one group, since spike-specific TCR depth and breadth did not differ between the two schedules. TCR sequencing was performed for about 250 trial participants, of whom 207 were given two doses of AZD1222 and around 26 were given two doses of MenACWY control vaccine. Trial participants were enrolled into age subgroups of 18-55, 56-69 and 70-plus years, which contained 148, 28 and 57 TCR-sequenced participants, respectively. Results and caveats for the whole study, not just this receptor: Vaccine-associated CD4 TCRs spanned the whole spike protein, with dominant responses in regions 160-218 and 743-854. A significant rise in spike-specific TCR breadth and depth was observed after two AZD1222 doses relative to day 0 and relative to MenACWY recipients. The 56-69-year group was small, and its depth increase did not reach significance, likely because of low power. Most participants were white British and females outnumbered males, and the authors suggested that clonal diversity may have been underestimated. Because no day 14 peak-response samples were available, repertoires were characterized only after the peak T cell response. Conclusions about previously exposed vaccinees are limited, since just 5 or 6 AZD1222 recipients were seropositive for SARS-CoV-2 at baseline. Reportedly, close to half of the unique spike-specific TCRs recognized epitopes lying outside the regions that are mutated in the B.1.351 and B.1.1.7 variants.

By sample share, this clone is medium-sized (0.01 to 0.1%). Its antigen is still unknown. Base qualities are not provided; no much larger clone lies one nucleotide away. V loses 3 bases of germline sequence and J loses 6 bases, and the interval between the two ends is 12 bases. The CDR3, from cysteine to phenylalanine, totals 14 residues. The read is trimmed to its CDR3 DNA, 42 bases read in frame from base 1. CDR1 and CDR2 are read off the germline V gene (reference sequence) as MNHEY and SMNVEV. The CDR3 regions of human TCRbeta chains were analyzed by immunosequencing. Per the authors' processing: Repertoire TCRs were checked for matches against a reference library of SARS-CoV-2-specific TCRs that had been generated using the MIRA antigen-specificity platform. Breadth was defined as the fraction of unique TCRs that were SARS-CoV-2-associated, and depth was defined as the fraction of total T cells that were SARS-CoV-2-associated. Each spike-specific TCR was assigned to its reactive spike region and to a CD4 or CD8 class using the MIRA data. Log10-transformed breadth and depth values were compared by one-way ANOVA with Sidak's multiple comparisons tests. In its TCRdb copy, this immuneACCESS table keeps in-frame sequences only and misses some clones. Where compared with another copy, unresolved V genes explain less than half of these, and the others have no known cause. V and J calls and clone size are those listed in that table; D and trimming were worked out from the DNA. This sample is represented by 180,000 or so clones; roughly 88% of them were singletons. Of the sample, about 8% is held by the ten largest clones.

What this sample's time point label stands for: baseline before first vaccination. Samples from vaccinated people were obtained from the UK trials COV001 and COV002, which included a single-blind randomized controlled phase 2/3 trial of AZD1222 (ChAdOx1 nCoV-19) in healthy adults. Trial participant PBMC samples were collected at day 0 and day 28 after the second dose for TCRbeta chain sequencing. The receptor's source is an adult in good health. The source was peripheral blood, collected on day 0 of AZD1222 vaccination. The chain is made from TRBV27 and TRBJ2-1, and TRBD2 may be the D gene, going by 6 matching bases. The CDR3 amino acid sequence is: CASSFSSVGNEQFF. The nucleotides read TGTGCCAGCAGTTTCTCTAGCGTTGGCAATGAGCAGTTCTTC.